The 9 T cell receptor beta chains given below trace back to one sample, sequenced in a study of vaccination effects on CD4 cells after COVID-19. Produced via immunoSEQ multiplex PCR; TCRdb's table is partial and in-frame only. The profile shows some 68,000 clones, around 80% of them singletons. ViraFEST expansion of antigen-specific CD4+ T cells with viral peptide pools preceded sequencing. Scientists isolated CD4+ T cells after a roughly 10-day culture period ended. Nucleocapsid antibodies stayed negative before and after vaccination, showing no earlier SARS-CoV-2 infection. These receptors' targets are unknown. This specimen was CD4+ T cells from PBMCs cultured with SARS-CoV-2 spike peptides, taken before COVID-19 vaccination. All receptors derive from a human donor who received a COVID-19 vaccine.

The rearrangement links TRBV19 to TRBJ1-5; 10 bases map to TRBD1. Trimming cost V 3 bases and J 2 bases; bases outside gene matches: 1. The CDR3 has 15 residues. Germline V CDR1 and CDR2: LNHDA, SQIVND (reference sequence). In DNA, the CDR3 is TGTGCCAGTAGTATTGGGACAGGGGGCAATCAGCCCCAGCATTTT. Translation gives CASSIGTGGNQPQHF.

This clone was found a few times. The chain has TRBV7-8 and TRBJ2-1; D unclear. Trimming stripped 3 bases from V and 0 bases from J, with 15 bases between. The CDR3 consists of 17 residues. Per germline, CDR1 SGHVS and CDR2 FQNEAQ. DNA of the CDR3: TGTGCCAGCAGCTTGGTCCCGACCAGTAGCTCCTACAATGAGCAGTTCTTC. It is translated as CASSLVPTSSSYNEQFF.

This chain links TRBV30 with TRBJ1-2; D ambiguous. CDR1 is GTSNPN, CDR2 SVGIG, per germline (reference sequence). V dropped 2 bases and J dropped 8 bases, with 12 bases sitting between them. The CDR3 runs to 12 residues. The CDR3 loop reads CAWSPNAGGYTF. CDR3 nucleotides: TGTGCCTGGAGTCCCAATGCCGGGGGCTACACCTTC.

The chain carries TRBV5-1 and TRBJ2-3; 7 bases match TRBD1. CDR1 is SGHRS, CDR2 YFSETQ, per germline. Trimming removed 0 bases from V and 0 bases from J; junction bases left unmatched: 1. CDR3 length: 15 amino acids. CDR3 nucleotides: TGCGCCAGCAGCTTGGTGGGACAGAGCACAGATACGCAGTATTTT. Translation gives CASSLVGQSTDTQYF.

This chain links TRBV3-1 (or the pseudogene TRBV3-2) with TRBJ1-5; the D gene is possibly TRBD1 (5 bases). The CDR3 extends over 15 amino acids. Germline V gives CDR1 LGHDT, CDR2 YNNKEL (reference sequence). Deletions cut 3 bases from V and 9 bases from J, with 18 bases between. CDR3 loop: CASSHGQSTAGPQHF. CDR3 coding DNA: TGTGCCAGCAGCCACGGACAATCCACAGCAGGGCCCCAGCATTTT.

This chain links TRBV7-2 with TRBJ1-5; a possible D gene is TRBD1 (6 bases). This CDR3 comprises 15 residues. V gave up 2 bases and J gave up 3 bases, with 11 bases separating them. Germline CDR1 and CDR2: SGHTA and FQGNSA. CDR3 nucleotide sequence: TGTGCCAGCAGCTTAATGAGACAGGACAATCAGCCCCAGCATTTT. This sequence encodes CASSLMRQDNQPQHF.

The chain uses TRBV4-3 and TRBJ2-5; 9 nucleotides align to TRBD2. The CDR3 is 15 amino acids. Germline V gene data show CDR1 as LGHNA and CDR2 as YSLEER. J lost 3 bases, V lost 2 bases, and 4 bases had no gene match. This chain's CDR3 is CASSQHSGGEETQYF. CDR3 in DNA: TGCGCCAGCAGCCAACATAGCGGGGGTGAAGAGACCCAGTACTTC.

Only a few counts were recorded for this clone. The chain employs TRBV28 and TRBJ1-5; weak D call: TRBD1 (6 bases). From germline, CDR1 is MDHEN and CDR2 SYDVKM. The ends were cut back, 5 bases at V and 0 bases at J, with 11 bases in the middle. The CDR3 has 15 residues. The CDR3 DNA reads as TGTGCCAGCAGTACCACAGGGTATAGCAATCAGCCCCAGCATTTT. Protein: CASSTTGYSNQPQHF.

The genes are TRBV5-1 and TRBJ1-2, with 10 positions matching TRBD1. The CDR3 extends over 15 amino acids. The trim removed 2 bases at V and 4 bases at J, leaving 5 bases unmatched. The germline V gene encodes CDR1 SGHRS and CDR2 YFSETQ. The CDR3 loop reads CASSLSGQGSYGYTF. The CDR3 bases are TGCGCCAGCAGCTTATCGGGACAGGGGAGCTATGGCTACACCTTC.